The present T cell receptor beta chain was sequenced within a study of blood T cell repertoires in COVID-19 (dated by TCRdb to the early 2020s). As for the study more broadly: The collaborator samples originated in the United States, Italy and Spain and spanned the acute and convalescent phases of COVID-19. The material from the prospective study consisted of cDNA or gDNA derived from T cells, B-cell-depleted T cells, or PBMCs. The dataset comprised deeply sampled blood TCRbeta repertoires from subjects exposed to, actively infected with, or recovered from COVID-19. The repertoires were made available in a free public database intended to serve as a resource for research on the immune response to SARS-CoV-2. The samples were drawn from two sources: the first 160 participants of the ongoing ImmuneRACE study, and some 1,300 subjects contributed by 6 global collaborators. Sample metadata almost always included a de-identified subject ID, COVID-19 status, age in years and sex. Where available, HLA class I and class II types were obtained from metadata supplied by the sample provider rather than from assay-based typing.

TCRbeta CDR3 regions were amplified from genomic DNA by means of the immunoSEQ Assay, a bias-controlled multiplex PCR. Processing in the source paper ran as follows. The number of nucleated cells in each sample was estimated by amplification of reference gene primers within the assay. Sequence reads were collapsed and filtered to measure the absolute abundance of every unique TCRbeta CDR3 rearrangement. For each sample, productive Simpson clonality was calculated as the square root of Simpson's diversity index over productive rearrangements. What TCRdb holds here is the immuneACCESS table cut down to in-frame rearrangements. Part of the clones is not present; checked against another copy, under half of the missing clones reflect an unresolved V gene, and the others are unexplained. For V, J and clone size, that table is used; D and trimming come from the DNA. Here the sample has 250,000 or so clones; about four fifths occur a single time. The leading ten clones occupy around 3.5% of the sample.

Trimming costs V 4 bases and J 5 bases, and their ends lie 18 bases apart. The CDR3 holds 15 amino acids from the cysteine to the phenylalanine. Only the CDR3 portion is preserved as DNA: 45 bases, with reading frame beginning at the first base. Looking up the germline V gene yields CDR1 SGHRS and CDR2 YFSETQ. To note about this clone: The antigen this receptor binds is unknown. Within one base of it there is no much larger clone, and no base qualities were kept.

Enrolling through a virtual design, the prospective study's participants ranged in age from roughly 18 to 95 years and lived across roughly 24 United States geographic areas. Cohort assignment in the prospective study relied on participant-reported clinical history from a screening survey and a study questionnaire. Recovered participants in ImmuneRACE Cohort 3 were defined as having two consecutive negative NP/OP PCR tests, clearance from a healthcare professional, or resolution of symptoms. Each participant in the prospective study had whole blood, serum and a nasopharyngeal or oropharyngeal swab collected by mobile phlebotomists. Additional blood draws and questionnaires over a 2-month period could optionally be provided by prospective study participants. Before DNA extraction, blood samples from the prospective study were shipped at room temperature or frozen. Overall results and qualifications from the work: The quantity of clinical and demographic metadata differed by source and by participant and was supplied without curation.

Source material: PBMCs or T cells enriched from blood (not recorded which). This receptor was obtained from a man aged 50-59 years who had recovered from COVID-19. In this chain, TRBV5-1 is recombined with TRBJ2-5; a tentative D call is TRBD2 (6 bases match). The CDR3 reads CASSPGDPNRETQYF. Read as DNA, the sequence is TGCGCCAGCAGCCCGGGAGACCCTAATCGGGAGACCCAGTACTTC.